This T cell receptor beta chain is from a study of neurological immune-mediated disorders. This clonotype was found many times. A 10-nucleotide random UMI tagged transcripts in template-switch 5'RACE cDNA synthesis. From 15-18 subjects, every sequencing run obtained over 190 million TCR-beta sequences. TCRdb independently ran MiXCR on the 5' RACE reads; one entry per CDR3 protein. This table holds about 80,000 distinct CDR3 sequences, 9.4% found once. The ends lost 7 bases at V and 4 bases at J; junction bases unmatched: 12. The CDR3 length is 15 residues. The germline V gene has CDR1 SNHLY and CDR2 FYNNEI. Unsorted libraries were generated from 2 million PBMCs. These cells had been stored in RNAlater at -80 C.

The source of this sequence is a man between 50 and 59 years old in good health. The chain is built from TRBV2 and TRBJ2-5; TRBD2 matches at 7 bases. Sequenced material: PBMCs. The CDR3 nucleotides read TGTGCCAGCACCAAACCCCTAGCGGCAGGAGAGACCCAGTACTTC. It translates to CASTKPLAAGETQYF.